This T cell receptor beta chain was profiled in a study of blood T cell repertoires in COVID-19. This clone was counted a single time. Profiled with immunoSEQ multiplex PCR; TCRdb holds only in-frame clones, not every one. The sample has 200,000 to 300,000 clones, approximately 86% seen once. Per the germline V gene, CDR1 is SGHRS and CDR2 is YFSETQ. The CDR3 runs 16 residues. Unmatched junction bases numbered 5, after V lost 0 bases and J lost 5 bases. The receptor was isolated from a woman in her twenties or thirties who had recovered from COVID-19. The specimen sequenced was peripheral blood. The chain is built from TRBV5-1 and TRBJ1-4, with TRBD1 matching 9 bases. The CDR3 bases are TGCGCCAGCAGCTTGGCCCCGGGACAGGGCAATGAAAAACTGTTTTTT. This translates into CASSLAPGQGNEKLFF.